This passage covers 11 T cell receptor beta chains from one sample sequenced in a study of blood T cell repertoires in COVID-19. The repertoire was sequenced with immunoSEQ multiplex PCR; TCRdb's copy has only in-frame clones and lacks some. Here the sample spans some 350,000 clones, about 90% being singletons. Specimen: peripheral blood. The receptors originated from a young woman with COVID-19, enrolled during active disease.

This chain joins TRBV4-1 and TRBJ2-2; D is perhaps TRBD1 (6 bases). Trimming shortened V by 4 bases and J by 6 bases, and 12 bases separated the two germline ends. The germline gives CDR1 MGHRA, CDR2 YSYEKL. CDR3 length: 14 residues. CDR3 loop: CASSPYRDAGELFF. In DNA, the CDR3 is TGCGCCAGCAGCCCGTACAGGGACGCCGGGGAGCTGTTTTTT.

The chain employs TRBV24-1 and TRBJ2-3; 8 positions match TRBD2. This CDR3 is built from 15 residues. The V and J ends lost 8 bases and 2 bases, in that order; junction bases with no gene match: 8. Germline-derived CDR1 and CDR2 are KGHDR and SFDVKD. The CDR3 is CATTGREGPTDTQYF. The CDR3, as DNA: TGTGCCACCACCGGGAGGGAGGGTCCCACAGATACGCAGTATTTT.

A few counts support this clone. The chain links TRBV10-3 to TRBJ1-2; tentative D call: TRBD1 (5 bases). Trimming cost V 3 bases and J 7 bases, with 15 bases left between them. Germline V gives CDR1 ENHRY, CDR2 SYGVKD. CDR3 size: 14 residues. The chain's CDR3 is CAISDVRALGGYTF. The CDR3 DNA follows: TGTGCCATCAGTGATGTCAGGGCCCTCGGTGGCTACACCTTC.

The J gene is TRBJ1-5, the V gene TRBV30; maybe TRBD1 (5 bases). Trimming removed 3 bases from V and 2 bases from J, with 11 bases in between. The CDR3 sequence is 14 residues long. CDR1 and CDR2 (germline): GTSNPN, SVGIG (reference sequence). In DNA, the CDR3 is TGTGCCTGGAGCGGGGGGATCGGCAATCAGCCCCAGCATTTT. Protein product: CAWSGGIGNQPQHF. The full variable domain, rest sourced from reference TRBV30 and TRBJ1-5, is SQTIHQWPATLVQPVGSPLSLECTVEGTSNPNLYWYRQAAGRGLQLLFYSVGIGQISSEVPQNLSASRPQDRQFILSSKKLLLSDSGFYLCAWSGGIGNQPQHFGDGTRLSIL.

A few counts support this clone. This chain joins TRBV6-6 and TRBJ1-5; D unresolved. Trimming left V 3 bases short and J 0 bases short, with 9 bases between. The CDR3 loop spans 15 amino acids. Germline V CDR1 and CDR2: MNHNY, SVGAGI (reference sequence). This CDR3 reads CASSYNGLSNQPQHF. CDR3 nucleotides: TGTGCCAGCAGTTATAACGGACTTAGCAATCAGCCCCAGCATTTT.

In this sample, this clone turned up many times. This chain uses TRBV7-9 with TRBJ2-7, with a tentative D call TRBD1 (6 bases). V lost 2 bases, J lost 2 bases, and 10 bases lay in between. The CDR3 consists of 14 residues. Germline CDR1 SEHNR, CDR2 FQNEAQ (reference sequence). CDR3 DNA sequence: TGTGCCAGCAGCTTATCGGACAGACCCTACGAGCAGTACTTC. Translating it yields CASSLSDRPYEQYF.

This chain links TRBV18 with TRBJ2-1, with 7 bases identical to TRBD2. The germline V gene has CDR1 KGHSH and CDR2 LQKENI. The CDR3 is made up of 18 amino acids. With V trimmed by 5 bases and J by 3 bases, 16 bases remained unmatched. CDR3 residues: CASSTVQGGRGVYNEQFF. CDR3 in DNA: TGTGCCAGCTCAACGGTACAAGGCGGGAGAGGGGTCTACAATGAGCAGTTCTTC.

The V call is TRBV11-2, the J call TRBJ2-5, with unresolved D. V gave up 3 bases and J gave up 4 bases, with 3 bases separating them. The CDR3 is 11 amino acids. Per the germline V gene, CDR1 is SGHAT and CDR2 is FQNNGV. CDR3 amino acids: CASSLRETQYF. Written as DNA, the CDR3 is TGTGCCAGCAGCTTGCGAGAGACCCAGTACTTC.

The chain recombines TRBV4-1 with TRBJ2-4; tentative D call: TRBD2 (7 bases). CDR1 and CDR2 from the germline V gene are MGHRA and YSYEKL. This CDR3 spans 17 amino acids. Deletions cut 0 bases from V and 7 bases from J, with 19 bases between. CDR3: CASSQDGGGAFGNIQYF. The CDR3 DNA sequence: TGCGCCAGCAGCCAAGATGGAGGGGGGGCCTTCGGGAACATTCAGTACTTC.

The V gene is TRBV28, the J gene TRBJ2-5; tentative D call: TRBD2 (7 bases). Looked up from germline, CDR1 is MDHEN and CDR2 is SYDVKM. With 5 bases removed from V and 2 bases from J, the gap between germline ends came to 21 bases. This CDR3 is built from 17 residues. The CDR3 nucleotides read TGTGCCAGCAGTCCCCCCAGGGGCGGGAGAATACAAGAGACCCAGTACTTC. Protein: CASSPPRGGRIQETQYF.

The chain recombines TRBV7-2 with TRBJ2-3; 12 bases fit TRBD2. Germline V gene lookup returns CDR1 SGHTA and CDR2 FQGNSA. With 5 bases clipped from V and 5 bases from J, the junction kept 17 bases outside the gene matches. The CDR3 totals 19 residues. CDR3 DNA sequence: TGTGCCAGCAGCACCCGGGGGCTAGCGGGGGGGATAAGGGGAGATACGCAGTATTTT. It encodes CASSTRGLAGGIRGDTQYF. Variable domain in full (rest from reference TRBV7-2 and TRBJ2-3): GAGVSQSPSNKVTEKGKDVELRCDPISGHTALYWYRQSLGQGLEFLIYFQGNSAPDKSGLPSDRFSAERTGGSVSTLTIQRTQQEDSAVYLCASSTRGLAGGIRGDTQYFGPGTRLTVL.